Listed below are T cell receptor beta chains from one sample, sequenced in a study. TCRdb processed the RT-PCR reads anew with MiXCR; each CDR3 protein has one entry. The sample consists of hundreds of thousands of distinct CDR3 sequences, approximately 15% of them appearing once. Sequences were obtained from memory CD4+ T cells from blood. The receptors shown here come from a female donor in good health, serving as a healthy control. Both conserved end residues are part of each CDR3. Each record gives: CDR3 length, J gene, D gene, clone size, V gene, CDR3 protein, CDR3 DNA. The D gene is left open where the match is weak. Rows may omit the clone size; those that give it use once, few, many or a size class.

>12|TRBJ2-3|TRBD1|many|TRBV29-1
CSGGQGADTQYF
TGCAGCGGAGGACAGGGTGCAGATACGCAGTATTTT
>15|TRBJ1-1|.|few|TRBV11-2
CASSLVMGGNTEAFF
TGTGCCAGCAGCTTAGTTATGGGGGGCAACACTGAAGCTTTCTTT
>13|TRBJ1-1|.|few|TRBV6-2/TRBV6-3
CASSYWPRTEAFF
TGTGCCAGCAGTTACTGGCCGCGAACTGAAGCTTTCTTT
>14|TRBJ2-1|.|few|TRBV7-2
CASSLAMPYNEQFF
TGTGCCAGCAGCTTAGCTATGCCTTACAATGAGCAGTTCTTC
>13|TRBJ2-5|.|.|TRBV11-2
CASSFGSMETQYF
TGTGCCAGCAGCTTTGGGTCGATGGAGACCCAGTACTTC
>13|TRBJ2-7|TRBD2|many|TRBV5-1
CASRRLASDEQYF
TGCGCCAGCCGACGACTAGCTTCGGACGAGCAGTACTTC
>14|TRBJ1-4|TRBD1|few|TRBV20-1
CSAREDRGLEKLFF
TGCAGTGCTAGAGAGGACAGGGGGCTTGAAAAACTGTTTTTT
>13|TRBJ2-7|.|few|TRBV4-3
CASSQVTWGEQYF
TGCGCCAGCAGCCAAGTGACGTGGGGCGAGCAGTACTTC
>13|TRBJ1-2|.|many|TRBV29-1
CSVEDAMAYGYTF
TGCAGCGTTGAAGATGCGATGGCATATGGCTACACCTTC
>10|TRBJ2-1|.|few|TRBV20-1
CSAQHRGQFF
TGCAGTGCCCAACACCGGGGGCAGTTCTTC
>12|TRBJ1-2|.|.|TRBV4-1
CASSQNQGGYTF
TGCGCCAGCAGCCAAAATCAGGGGGGCTACACCTTC
>13|TRBJ2-3|.|.|TRBV28
CASSVRDTDTQYF
TGTGCCAGCAGTGTCAGGGATACAGATACGCAGTATTTT
>14|TRBJ1-1|.|.|TRBV4-1
CASSHPAMNTEAFF
TGCGCCAGCAGCCACCCAGCCATGAACACTGAAGCTTTCTTT
>15|TRBJ2-2|.|many|TRBV18
CASSPDTANTGELFF
TGTGCCAGCTCACCGGACACAGCGAACACCGGGGAGCTGTTTTTT
>11|TRBJ2-7|.|many|TRBV3-1
CASSQGDSKYF
TGTGCCAGCAGCCAAGGTGATAGCAAGTACTTC
>12|TRBJ1-1|.|many|TRBV12-3/TRBV12-4
CASSFGVTEAFF
TGTGCCAGCAGTTTCGGGGTTACTGAAGCTTTCTTT
>14|TRBJ1-1|TRBD1|.|TRBV5-1
CASSWGTEGTEAFF
TGCGCCAGCAGCTGGGGGACAGAGGGCACTGAAGCTTTCTTT
>13|TRBJ2-3|.|.|TRBV5-1
CASSSAPLYPQYF
TGCGCCAGCAGTTCAGCGCCTTTATATCCGCAGTATTTT
>12|TRBJ1-1|.|many|TRBV2
CASSVGDTEAFF
TGTGCCAGCAGTGTGGGCGACACTGAAGCTTTCTTT
>18|TRBJ1-6|.|once|TRBV5-1
CGSSLVGATNNYNSPLHF
TGCGGCAGCAGCTTGGTGGGAGCCACCAACAACTATAATTCACCCCTCCACTTT
>14|TRBJ1-4|.|.|TRBV6-5
CASSNISRREKLFF
TGTGCCAGCAGCAACATAAGTAGACGGGAAAAACTGTTTTTT
>11|TRBJ1-2|.|few|TRBV20-1
CSAKRGEGYTF
TGCAGTGCTAAAAGGGGAGAGGGCTACACCTTC
>19|TRBJ2-7|TRBD2|few|TRBV4-2
CASSQDLASGRGYPYEQYF
TGTGCCAGCAGCCAAGATCTTGCTAGCGGGAGGGGCTACCCCTACGAGCAGTACTTC
>14|TRBJ1-2|.|few|TRBV7-9
CASSLGEGIYGYTF
TGTGCCAGCAGCTTAGGAGAGGGTATTTATGGCTACACCTTC
>17|TRBJ1-4|.|few|TRBV7-8
CASRPARGLRRDEKLFF
TGTGCCAGCAGACCCGCCCGGGGGCTCAGGAGGGATGAAAAACTGTTTTTT
>15|TRBJ2-1|TRBD2|.|TRBV20-1
CSAEGVGLAKAEQFF
TGCAGTGCCGAGGGTGTGGGACTAGCGAAGGCTGAGCAGTTCTTC
>14|TRBJ1-1|.|few|TRBV3-1
CASTRGGRDTEAFF
TGTGCCAGCACCCGCGGAGGGAGGGACACTGAAGCTTTCTTT
>17|TRBJ2-6|.|.|TRBV12-3/TRBV12-4
CASSLGIGVSGANVLTF
TGTGCCAGCAGTTTAGGTATCGGAGTGTCTGGGGCCAACGTCCTGACTTTC
>14|TRBJ2-1|TRBD2|few|TRBV24-1
CATSERTSALGVFF
TGTGCCACCAGTGAGCGGACTAGCGCGTTAGGGGTTTTCTTC
>16|TRBJ1-2|.|.|TRBV5-6
CASSFAAGLSVYGYTF
TGTGCCAGCAGCTTTGCTGCGGGGCTCTCGGTCTATGGCTACACCTTC
>16|TRBJ2-3|.|few|TRBV5-1
CASSPRTGRDTDTQYF
TGCGCCAGCAGCCCTCGGACAGGGAGGGACACAGATACGCAGTATTTT
>16|TRBJ2-1|.|few|TRBV7-2
CASSPGRHSSYNEQFF
TGTGCCAGCAGCCCCGGGCGACACTCCTCCTACAATGAGCAGTTCTTC
>13|TRBJ2-7|.|few|TRBV6-5
CASRSDRTYEQYF
TGTGCCAGCAGATCCGACAGGACCTACGAGCAGTACTTC
>17|TRBJ1-3|.|.|TRBV20-1
CSASASFGQKDGNTIYF
TGCAGTGCTAGCGCGTCTTTTGGGCAGAAAGATGGAAACACCATATATTTT
>16|TRBJ2-7|TRBD1|.|TRBV6-2/TRBV6-3
CASSHSPGQGSPEQYF
TGTGCCAGCAGTCACTCCCCGGGACAGGGGTCCCCCGAGCAGTACTTC
>16|TRBJ2-1|.|few|TRBV5-8
CASSLRRSASYNEQFF
TGTGCCAGCAGCCTTCGCCGGAGCGCTTCCTACAATGAGCAGTTCTTC
>15|TRBJ2-1|.|.|TRBV9
CASSNGGNTYNEQFF
TGTGCCAGCAGCAACGGCGGGAATACGTACAATGAGCAGTTCTTC
>15|TRBJ2-1|TRBD2|.|TRBV27
CASSFIAGREYEQFF
TGTGCCAGCAGTTTCATAGCGGGAAGGGAGTATGAGCAGTTCTTC
>16|TRBJ2-4|TRBD1|few|TRBV20-1
CSASRPGQGQVNIQYF
TGCAGTGCTAGCAGACCGGGACAGGGGCAGGTGAACATTCAGTACTTC
>13|TRBJ1-1|.|many|TRBV7-9
CASSSLQNTEAFF
TGTGCCAGCAGCTCTTTACAGAACACTGAAGCTTTCTTT
>14|TRBJ2-7|.|many|TRBV6-5
CASSYDRKAGEQYF
TGTGCCAGCAGTTACGACAGGAAGGCGGGAGAGCAGTACTTC
>13|TRBJ1-2|.|.|TRBV7-2
CASSFAVFVGYTF
TGTGCCAGCAGCTTCGCCGTCTTTGTTGGCTACACCTTC
>13|TRBJ2-2|.|.|TRBV7-7
CASSLSMAGELFF
TGTGCTAGCAGCTTGTCGATGGCCGGGGAGCTGTTTTTT
>15|TRBJ2-1|.|few|TRBV7-3
CASSLIGGPYNEQFF
TGTGCCAGCAGCTTAATAGGGGGACCTTACAATGAGCAGTTCTTC
>17|TRBJ2-5|.|.|TRBV2
CASSPGLGGSFEETQYF
TGTGCCAGCAGTCCCGGCCTAGGAGGGTCGTTTGAAGAGACCCAGTACTTC
>15|TRBJ2-2|TRBD2|many|TRBV6-6
CASSRGLGNTGELFF
TGTGCCAGCAGCCGTGGACTAGGGAACACCGGGGAGCTGTTTTTT
>14|TRBJ1-2|.|.|TRBV6-4
CASSDRAVGSGYTF
TGTGCCAGCAGTGACAGGGCGGTCGGATCTGGCTACACCTTC
>14|TRBJ1-1|.|.|TRBV28
CASGPGHLNTEAFF
TGTGCCAGCGGTCCGGGACATCTGAACACTGAAGCTTTCTTT
>17|TRBJ2-2|.|many|TRBV6-5
CASSPANGSPNTGELFF
TGTGCCAGCAGCCCCGCAAACGGGTCCCCAAACACCGGGGAGCTGTTTTTT
>15|TRBJ1-5|TRBD1|many|TRBV5-1
CASSPTGATNQPQHF
TGCGCCAGCAGCCCGACAGGGGCCACCAATCAGCCCCAGCATTTT
>12|TRBJ2-7|TRBD2|.|TRBV20-1
CSASGRRDEQYF
TGCAGTGCTAGCGGGAGGAGAGACGAGCAGTACTTC
>13|TRBJ1-2|TRBD1|.|TRBV7-3
CASSDTGGSGYTF
TGTGCCAGCAGCGATACAGGGGGGTCTGGCTACACCTTC
>14|TRBJ1-2|TRBD1|once|TRBV25-1
CASSPLGQGAGYTF
TGTGCCAGCAGTCCCCTCGGGCAGGGGGCAGGCTACACCTTC
>12|TRBJ1-2|.|.|TRBV28
CASSFGTRMGSF
TGTGCCAGCAGTTTTGGGACGCGAATGGGGTCCTTC
>15|TRBJ2-7|TRBD2|many|TRBV20-1
CSARDVAGGSYEQYF
TGCAGTGCTAGAGATGTGGCGGGAGGATCCTACGAGCAGTACTTC
>15|TRBJ2-7|.|few|TRBV15
CATSPTRTASYEQYF
TGTGCCACCAGCCCAACCCGGACAGCCTCCTACGAGCAGTACTTC
>14|TRBJ1-1|.|.|TRBV10-1
CASRKDSTSTEAFF
TGCGCCAGTCGGAAAGACTCGACCTCCACTGAAGCTTTCTTT
>16|TRBJ2-3|.|few|TRBV10-2
CASSAPSREVTDTQYF
TGCGCCAGCAGTGCTCCCTCTAGGGAGGTCACAGATACGCAGTATTTT
>11|TRBJ2-5|.|few|TRBV29-1
CSVGSDETQYF
TGCAGCGTTGGTTCCGATGAGACCCAGTACTTC
>12|TRBJ2-2|.|few|TRBV30
CALMTSSGELFF
TGTGCCTTGATGACTAGTTCCGGGGAGCTGTTTTTT